What follows are 20 T cell receptor beta chains derived from one specimen sequenced in a study of T cell repertoires in cytomegalovirus infection. Their specific antigens are unknown. TCRdb ran MiXCR on the reads and lists one entry per CDR3 protein. Of roughly 280,000 distinct CDR3 sequences in the sample, 22% are singletons; the top ten hold about 21%. Sequenced here: cultured PBMCs, sampled from culture after CMV antigen stimulation. The receptors shown here come from a human donor in good health (CMV status not recorded). Some clones in this sample may be carry-over from other donors' samples.

This clonotype was observed at least ten times. V is TRBV7-2 and J is TRBJ1-5; D gene ambiguous. The CDR3 contains 13 residues. The germline V and J ends were trimmed by 5 bases and 3 bases, with 8 bases remaining between them. The V gene's germline CDR1 is SGHTA and CDR2 FQGNSA. CDR3 in amino acids: CASSVVTNQPQHF. The DNA of the CDR3 is TGTGCCAGCAGCGTAGTCACCAATCAGCCCCAGCATTTT.

This clonotype came up a few times. The V call is TRBV19, the J call TRBJ1-2; no definite D call. Deletions cut 5 bases from V and 4 bases from J, with 14 bases between. CDR3 length equals 14 residues. Germline CDR1 is LNHDA and CDR2 is SQIVND (reference sequence). CDR3 amino acids: CASSSRTGSYGYTF. The CDR3, as DNA: TGTGCCAGTAGTTCCCGAACGGGCAGCTATGGCTACACCTTC.

The table lists this clonotype with many counts. This rearrangement joins TRBV7-2 to TRBJ2-1; D possibly uses TRBD1 or TRBD2 (5 bases each). Germline lookup yields CDR1 SGHTA and CDR2 FQGNSA. The CDR3 length is 16 residues. The V end was cut by 5 bases, the J end by 1 base, with 15 bases between. CDR3 bases: TGTGCCAGCAGCCGGCTTCGCGAGGGGTCCTACAATGAGCAGTTCTTC. Protein: CASSRLREGSYNEQFF.

Concerning this clonotype itself: Germline and junction disagree at one end, which may indicate a read error. This sequence joins TRBV7-6 and TRBJ2-1; D is possibly TRBD1 (6 bases). Germline V lookup: CDR1 SGHVS, CDR2 FNYEAQ. The CDR3 extends over 18 amino acids. The CDR3 spells CAISLRDRTVPQYNEQFF. The CDR3 DNA reads TGTGCCATCAGCTTAAGGGATCGGACAGTGCCCCAGTACAATGAGCAGTTCTTC.

This chain uses TRBV27 with TRBJ1-6; weak D call: TRBD1 (6 bases). V lost 4 bases and J lost 14, with 21 bases in between. The CDR3 covers 15 residues. Germline CDR1 is MNHEY and CDR2 is SMNVEV (reference sequence). Written as DNA, the CDR3 is TGTGCCAGCAGTTCCCATTGGGGGACAAGTCTCGCCCTCCACTTT. Translated, it gives CASSSHWGTSLALHF.

Turning to this clonotype: A read error is possible here, since a much larger clone lies one base away. V gene TRBV6-2 or TRBV6-3 combines with J gene TRBJ2-7, with 11 bases lining up with TRBD2. The V gene's germline CDR1 is MNHEY and CDR2 SVGEGT. The length of the CDR3 is 14 residues. As DNA, the CDR3 is TGTGCCAGCAGTTACGCTAGCGGGAGGAACGAGCCGTACTTC. Protein: CASSYASGRNEPYF.

The table lists this clonotype with a few counts. V is TRBV7-2 and J is TRBJ1-1; possibly TRBD1 for D (6 bases). Germline CDR1 and CDR2: SGHTA and FQGNSA. V was clipped by 5 bases and J by 11 bases, with 21 bases between them. The length of the CDR3 is 14 residues. The CDR3 is CASSPNGGPETAFF. CDR3 nucleotides: TGTGCCAGCAGCCCGAACGGGGGCCCTGAGACGGCTTTCTTT. Full variable domain (rest looked up from reference TRBV7-2 and TRBJ1-1): GAGVSQSPSNKVTEKGKDVELRCDPISGHTALYWYRQSLGQGLEFLIYFQGNSAPDKSGLPSDRFSAERTGGSVSTLTIQRTQQEDSAVYLCASSPNGGPETAFFGQGTRLTVV.

The J gene is TRBJ2-1, the V gene TRBV27; TRBD2 aligns across 9 bases. V shed 3 bases and J 8 bases; nucleotides not matched to a gene: 2. Germline V gene sequence: CDR1 MNHEY, CDR2 SMNVEV (reference sequence). This CDR3 has 13 amino acids. CDR3 DNA sequence: TGTGCCAGCAGTTTCCTAGCGGGGCATGAGCAGTTCTTC. Translation: CASSFLAGHEQFF.

The sample holds many counts of this clonotype. V usage is TRBV28 and J usage is TRBJ1-5, with unresolved D. From germline, CDR1 is MDHEN and CDR2 SYDVKM. The CDR3 has 15 residues. The V gene lost 8 bases and the J gene lost 0 bases, with 14 bases spanning the gap. The CDR3 protein is CASSEVGNSNQPQHF. As DNA, the CDR3 is TGTGCCAGCTCAGAGGTTGGGAATAGCAATCAGCCCCAGCATTTT.

This clonotype was counted only a few times. V usage is TRBV24-1 and J usage is TRBJ2-1, with 7 bases matching TRBD2. Trimming cost V 4 bases and J 8 bases; bases outside gene matches: 16. The length of the CDR3 is 17 residues. Germline lookup yields CDR1 KGHDR and CDR2 SFDVKD. The CDR3 is CATSEGVKGSGVDEQFF. Here the CDR3 DNA reads TGTGCCACCAGTGAGGGAGTGAAAGGGAGCGGGGTCGATGAGCAGTTCTTC.

V gene TRBV7-2 combines with J gene TRBJ2-1; D tentatively reads TRBD1 or TRBD2 (5 bases each). CDR1 and CDR2 from the germline V gene are SGHTA and FQGNSA. The CDR3 is 18 residues long. V lost 5 bases and J lost 0, with 20 bases in between. The CDR3: CASSRLIWGIHSYNEQFF. As DNA, the CDR3 is TGTGCCAGCAGCCGACTAATTTGGGGCATCCACTCCTACAATGAGCAGTTCTTC.

This clonotype was observed a few times. CDR3: CASSLGGWEGDTEAFF. The DNA for the CDR3 is TGTGCCAGCAGCTTAGGGGGATGGGAAGGTGACACTGAAGCTTTCTTT. The chain carries TRBV7-9 and TRBJ1-1; D gene uncertain. V shed 1 base and J shed 3 bases, with 15 bases lying between them. Per the germline V gene, CDR1 is SEHNR and CDR2 is FQNEAQ (reference sequence). The CDR3 runs to 16 residues.

This clonotype was seen only a few times. The rearrangement links TRBV14 to TRBJ2-7; the D is unclear. Looked up from germline, CDR1 is SGHDN and CDR2 is FVKESK. V shed 0 bases and J shed 12 bases, with 12 bases lying between them. This CDR3 region has 12 residues. Here the CDR3 reads CASSQDGPSGYV. In DNA, the CDR3 is TGTGCCAGCAGCCAAGATGGTCCTAGTGGGTACGTC.

The table lists this clonotype with many counts. The J gene is TRBJ2-1, the V gene TRBV24-1, with TRBD2 matching 7 bases. The germline gives CDR1 KGHDR, CDR2 SFDVKD. There are 13 residues in the CDR3. V lost 10 bases, J lost 5 bases, and 7 bases stayed unmatched. The CDR3 DNA follows: TGTGCCACATCAGCGGGACCAAACAATGAGCAGTTCTTC. Protein product: CATSAGPNNEQFF.

The rearrangement joins TRBV5-4 to TRBJ2-2; D gene ambiguous. The germline V and J ends were trimmed by 7 bases and 0 bases, with 13 bases remaining between them. This CDR3 spans 15 amino acids. Germline CDR1 SGHNT, CDR2 YYREEE (reference sequence). CDR3 amino acids: CASHFKVTNTGELFF. Here the CDR3 DNA reads TGTGCCAGCCACTTTAAGGTCACGAACACCGGGGAGCTGTTTTTT.

Concerning this clonotype itself: One base away lies a much larger clone, so this may be a sequencing read error. The rearrangement uses TRBV6-6 and TRBJ1-1; D is unresolved. The CDR3 has 19 amino acids. Germline V CDR1 and CDR2: MNHNY, SVGAGI (reference sequence). V dropped 0 bases and J dropped 3 bases, with 23 bases sitting between them. DNA for the CDR3: TGTGCCAGCAGTTACTCTCAGCAACCCGTTATTTTACGAGACACTGAAGCTTTCTTT. Translated: CASSYSQQPVILRDTEAFF.

This clonotype was counted a single time. The chain uses TRBV29-1 and TRBJ2-7; D tentatively reads TRBD1 or TRBD2 (5 bases each). The germline gives CDR1 SQVTM, CDR2 ANQGSEA. This CDR3 is built from 12 residues. Trimming removed 8 bases from V and 7 bases from J, with 18 bases in between. This chain's CDR3 is CSTRTSSGEQYV. The CDR3 DNA reads TGCAGCACCCGGACATCGTCGGGGGAGCAGTACGTC.

This chain joins TRBV7-2 and TRBJ1-2; D not certain. Looked up from germline, CDR1 is SGHTA and CDR2 is FQGNSA. Trimming took 5 bases from V and 1 from J, leaving 11 bases between them. CDR3 length: 14 residues. The CDR3 coding sequence is TGTGCCAGCAGCGCGGACGGCTTTAACTATGGCTACACCTTC. Translated: CASSADGFNYGYTF. Variable domain in full (rest from reference TRBV7-2 and TRBJ1-2): GAGVSQSPSNKVTEKGKDVELRCDPISGHTALYWYRQSLGQGLEFLIYFQGNSAPDKSGLPSDRFSAERTGGSVSTLTIQRTQQEDSAVYLCASSADGFNYGYTFGSGTRLTVV.

J is TRBJ2-6 and V is TRBV12-3 or TRBV12-4; no definite D call. The CDR3 is 15 residues long. V was trimmed by 3 bases and J by 4 bases, leaving 10 bases between them. CDR3 DNA: TGTGCCAGCAGTTTGCATAAGGCGGGGGCCAACGTCCTGACTTTC. This codes for CASSLHKAGANVLTF.

With respect to this clonotype: At one of its ends the junction is not consistent with the germline gene, which may arise from a read error. This chain uses TRBV4-1 with TRBJ1-3; D unclear. The CDR3 has 15 amino acids. Germline V gives CDR1 MGHRA, CDR2 YSYEKL. The DNA of the CDR3 is TGCGCCAGTAACAGTGGGCAAGGGTCTGGAAACACCATATCTTTT. Translating gives CASNSGQGSGNTISF.